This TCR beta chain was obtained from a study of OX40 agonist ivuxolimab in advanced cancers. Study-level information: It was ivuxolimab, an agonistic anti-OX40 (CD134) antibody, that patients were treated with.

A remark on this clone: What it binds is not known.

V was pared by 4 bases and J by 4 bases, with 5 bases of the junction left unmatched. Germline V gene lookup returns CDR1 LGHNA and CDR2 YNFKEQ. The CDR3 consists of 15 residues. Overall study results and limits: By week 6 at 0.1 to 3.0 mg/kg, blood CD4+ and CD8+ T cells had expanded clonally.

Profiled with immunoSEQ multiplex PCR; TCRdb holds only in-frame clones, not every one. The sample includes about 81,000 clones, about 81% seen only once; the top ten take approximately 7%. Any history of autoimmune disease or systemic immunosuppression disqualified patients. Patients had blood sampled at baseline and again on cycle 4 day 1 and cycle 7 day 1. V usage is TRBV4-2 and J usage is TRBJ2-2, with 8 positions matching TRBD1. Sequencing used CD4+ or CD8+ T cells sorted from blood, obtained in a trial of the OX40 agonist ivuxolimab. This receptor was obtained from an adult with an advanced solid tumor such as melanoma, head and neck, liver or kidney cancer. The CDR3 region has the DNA TGTGCCAGCAGCCTGGGACAGGCAACCACCGGGGAGCTGTTTTTT. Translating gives CASSLGQATTGELFF.